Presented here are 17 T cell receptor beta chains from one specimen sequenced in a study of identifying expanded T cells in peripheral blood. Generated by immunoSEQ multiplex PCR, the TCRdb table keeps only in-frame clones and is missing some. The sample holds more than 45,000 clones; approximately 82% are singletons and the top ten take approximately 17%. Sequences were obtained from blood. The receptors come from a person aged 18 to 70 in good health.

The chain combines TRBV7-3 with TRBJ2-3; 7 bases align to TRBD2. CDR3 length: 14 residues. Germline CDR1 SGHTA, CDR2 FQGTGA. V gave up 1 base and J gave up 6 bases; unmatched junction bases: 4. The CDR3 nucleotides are TGTGCCAGCAGCTTAAGCGGGGGTCCGGATACGCAGTATTTT. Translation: CASSLSGGPDTQYF.

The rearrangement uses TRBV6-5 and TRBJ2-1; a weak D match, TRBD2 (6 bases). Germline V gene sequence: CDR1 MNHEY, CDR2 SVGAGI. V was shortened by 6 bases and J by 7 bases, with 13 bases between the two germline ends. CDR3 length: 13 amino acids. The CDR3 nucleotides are TGTGCCAGCAGGACCGGGACTCGGAATGAGCAGTTCTTC. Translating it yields CASRTGTRNEQFF.

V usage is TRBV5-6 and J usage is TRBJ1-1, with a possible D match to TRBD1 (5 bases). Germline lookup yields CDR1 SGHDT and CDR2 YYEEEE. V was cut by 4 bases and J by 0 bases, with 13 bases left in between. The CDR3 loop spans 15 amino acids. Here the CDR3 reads CASSGRQRMNTEAFF. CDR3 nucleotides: TGTGCCAGCAGCGGAAGACAGAGGATGAACACTGAAGCTTTCTTT.

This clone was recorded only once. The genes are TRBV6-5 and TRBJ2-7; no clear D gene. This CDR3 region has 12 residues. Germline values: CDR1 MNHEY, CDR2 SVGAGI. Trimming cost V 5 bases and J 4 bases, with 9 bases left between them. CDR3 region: CASSPGQYEQYF. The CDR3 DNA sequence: TGTGCCAGCAGTCCGGGCCAATACGAGCAGTACTTC.

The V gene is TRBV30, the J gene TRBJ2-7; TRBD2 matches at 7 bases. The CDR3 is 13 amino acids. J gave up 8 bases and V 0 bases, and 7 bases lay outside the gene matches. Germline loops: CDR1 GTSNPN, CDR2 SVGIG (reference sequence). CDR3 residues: CAWSVRGGTKQYF. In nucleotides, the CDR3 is TGTGCCTGGAGTGTAAGAGGCGGGACTAAGCAGTACTTC.

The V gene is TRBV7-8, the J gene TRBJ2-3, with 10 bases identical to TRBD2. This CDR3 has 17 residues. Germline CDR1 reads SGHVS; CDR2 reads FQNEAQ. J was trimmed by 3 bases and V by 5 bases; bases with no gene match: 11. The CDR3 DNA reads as TGTGCCAGCAGCCCCCAACCGGGGACTAGCGTAACAGATACGCAGTATTTT. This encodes CASSPQPGTSVTDTQYF.

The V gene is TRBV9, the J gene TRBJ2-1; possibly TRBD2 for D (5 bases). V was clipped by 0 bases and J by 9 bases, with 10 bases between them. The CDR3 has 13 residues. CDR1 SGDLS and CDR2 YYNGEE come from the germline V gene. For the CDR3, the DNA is TGTGCCAGCAGCGTAGGTCATGCGGGTGAGCAGTTCTTC. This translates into CASSVGHAGEQFF.

The CDR3 region has the DNA TGTGCCAGCAGCCCCCCCGCGGCCACTGAAGCTTTCTTT. It codes for CASSPPAATEAFF. The chain employs TRBV13 and TRBJ1-1; no firm D call. The germline V gene encodes CDR1 PRHDT and CDR2 FYEKMQ (reference sequence). Trimming pared 5 bases from V and 4 bases from J, leaving 11 bases between. The CDR3 runs 13 residues.

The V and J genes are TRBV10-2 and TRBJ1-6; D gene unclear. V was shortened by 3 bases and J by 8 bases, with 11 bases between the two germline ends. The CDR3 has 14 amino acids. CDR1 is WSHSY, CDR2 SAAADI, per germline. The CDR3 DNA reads TGCGCCAGCAGTGAATGGAGACCAGATTCACCCCTCCACTTT. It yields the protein CASSEWRPDSPLHF.

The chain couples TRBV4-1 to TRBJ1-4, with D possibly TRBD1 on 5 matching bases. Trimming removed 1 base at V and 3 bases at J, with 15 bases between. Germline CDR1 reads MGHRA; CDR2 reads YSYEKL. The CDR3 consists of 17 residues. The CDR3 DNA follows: TGCGCCAGCAGCCAAGGGGGACGGAAGGCAGCTAATGAAAAACTGTTTTTT. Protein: CASSQGGRKAANEKLFF.

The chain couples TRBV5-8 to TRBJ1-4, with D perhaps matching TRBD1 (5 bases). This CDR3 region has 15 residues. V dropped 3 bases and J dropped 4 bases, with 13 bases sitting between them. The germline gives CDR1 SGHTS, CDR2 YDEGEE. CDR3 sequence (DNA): TGTGCCAGCAGCTGGGGGGGACGGATTAATGAAAAACTGTTTTTT. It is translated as CASSWGGRINEKLFF.

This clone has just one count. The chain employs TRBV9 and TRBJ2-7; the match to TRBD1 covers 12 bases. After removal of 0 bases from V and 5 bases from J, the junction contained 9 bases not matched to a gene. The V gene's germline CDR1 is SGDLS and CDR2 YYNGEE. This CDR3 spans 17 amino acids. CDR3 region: CASSVGDRGLLVNEQYF. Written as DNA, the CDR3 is TGTGCCAGCAGCGTAGGGGACAGGGGGCTCCTGGTCAACGAGCAGTACTTC.

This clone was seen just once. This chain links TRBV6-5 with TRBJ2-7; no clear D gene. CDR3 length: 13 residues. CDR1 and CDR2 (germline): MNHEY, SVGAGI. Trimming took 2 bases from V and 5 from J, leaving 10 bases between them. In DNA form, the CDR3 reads TGTGCCAGCAGTTACCTTGTTCCGAACGAGCAGTACTTC. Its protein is CASSYLVPNEQYF.

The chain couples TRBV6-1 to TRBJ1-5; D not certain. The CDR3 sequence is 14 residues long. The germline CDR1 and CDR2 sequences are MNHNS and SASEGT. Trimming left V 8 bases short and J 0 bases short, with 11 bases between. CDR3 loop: CASEQRFSNQPQHF. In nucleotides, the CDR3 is TGTGCCAGCGAACAGCGCTTTAGCAATCAGCCCCAGCATTTT.

This CDR3 is CASKGDRANNEQFF. CDR3 sequence (DNA): TGTGCCAGCAAGGGGGACAGGGCAAACAATGAGCAGTTCTTC. This chain uses TRBV2 with TRBJ2-1, with 9 bases lining up with TRBD1. J gave up 5 bases and V 7 bases, and 6 bases lay outside the gene matches. Germline values: CDR1 SNHLY, CDR2 FYNNEI. The CDR3 length is 14 residues.

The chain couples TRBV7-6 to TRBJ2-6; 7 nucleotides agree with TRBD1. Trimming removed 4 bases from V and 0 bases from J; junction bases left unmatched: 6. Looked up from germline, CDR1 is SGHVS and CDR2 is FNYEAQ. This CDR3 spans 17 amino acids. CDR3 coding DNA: TGTGCCAGCAGCTCAACAGGGGTGCTCTCTGGGGCCAACGTCCTGACTTTC. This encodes CASSSTGVLSGANVLTF. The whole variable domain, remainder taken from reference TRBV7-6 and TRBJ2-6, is GAGVSQSPRYKVTKRGQDVALRCDPISGHVSLYWYRQALGQGPEFLTYFNYEAQQDKSGLPNDRFSAERPEGSISTLTIQRTEQRDSAMYRCASSSTGVLSGANVLTFGAGSRLTVL.

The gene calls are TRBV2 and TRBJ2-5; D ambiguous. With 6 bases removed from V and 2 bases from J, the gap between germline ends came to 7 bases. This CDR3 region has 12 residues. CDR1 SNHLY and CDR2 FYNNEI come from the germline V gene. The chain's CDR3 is CASSAEQETQYF. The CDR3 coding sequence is TGTGCCAGCAGCGCCGAGCAAGAGACCCAGTACTTC.